These 8 T cell receptor beta chains were all obtained from the same sample, sequenced in a study of cytomegalovirus exposure and HLA in healthy donors. In the PCR, 60 Vbeta and 13 Jbeta primers were used. TCRdb's table, derived via immunoSEQ multiplex PCR, lists solely in-frame clones and lacks some. Of roughly 150,000 clones listed, 80% to 90% are singletons. Sequencing was done on a sample of PBMCs. The receptors shown here come from a boy aged 2 to 10 in good health and CMV-seronegative.

The chain recombines TRBV11-2 with TRBJ2-7, with D maybe TRBD2 (5 bases). V lost 6 bases and J 4 bases, leaving 16 bases between the germline ends. The CDR3 totals 14 residues. Germline CDR1 is SGHAT and CDR2 is FQNNGV. The CDR3 region is CASRGGGSHYEQYF. The CDR3 nucleotides are TGTGCCAGCAGGGGTGGAGGTTCACATTACGAGCAGTACTTC. Based on the CDR3 plus reference TRBV11-2 and TRBJ2-7, the full variable domain is EAGVAQSPRYKIIEKRQSVAFWCNPISGHATLYWYQQILGQGPKLLIQFQNNGVVDDSQLPKDRFSAERLKGVDSTLKIQPAKLEDSAVYLCASRGGGSHYEQYFGPGTRLTVT.

CDR3 sequence reads: CASSGILDGRYRSEQYF. In nucleotides, the CDR3 is TGTGCCAGCAGTGGAATCTTGGATGGCCGATACAGATCCGAGCAGTACTTC. This chain links TRBV6-1 with TRBJ2-7; D gene ambiguous. CDR3 length: 17 amino acids. CDR1 is MNHNS and CDR2 is SASEGT in the germline V gene. V was trimmed by 4 bases and J by 6 bases, leaving 25 bases between them.

The chain employs TRBV30 and TRBJ2-1; 8 bases line up with TRBD2. The germline gives CDR1 GTSNPN, CDR2 SVGIG (reference sequence). The ends lost 3 bases at V and 10 bases at J; junction bases unmatched: 17. The length of the CDR3 is 16 residues. The CDR3 DNA is TGTGCCTGGAGCCCACCCGGTGAGCGGGGGAGCCGGGAGCAGTTCTTC. Its translation: CAWSPPGERGSREQFF.

J is TRBJ2-1 and V is TRBV7-2, with D tentatively TRBD1 (6 bases). CDR3 length: 14 amino acids. V was shortened by 5 bases and J by 4 bases, with 12 bases between the two germline ends. Per the germline V gene, CDR1 is SGHTA and CDR2 is FQGNSA. CDR3 sequence: CASSPRTVYNEQFF. The CDR3 bases are TGTGCCAGCAGCCCCAGGACAGTTTACAATGAGCAGTTCTTC.

This chain joins TRBV9 and TRBJ2-7; tentatively, D is TRBD2 (5 bases). V was cut by 3 bases and J by 4 bases, with 11 bases left in between. This CDR3 has 13 amino acids. Germline lookup yields CDR1 SGDLS and CDR2 YYNGEE. CDR3: CASSGPRGYEQYF. The CDR3 DNA reads as TGTGCCAGCAGCGGCCCCCGCGGGTACGAGCAGTACTTC. Looking up the rest from reference TRBV9 and TRBJ2-7 gives the full variable domain: DSGVTQTPKHLITATGQRVTLRCSPRSGDLSVYWYQQSLDQGLQFLIQYYNGEERAKGNILERFSAQQFPDLHSELNLSSLELGDSALYFCASSGPRGYEQYFGPGTRLTVT.

J is TRBJ1-4 and V is TRBV27; D gene uncertain. The CDR3 extends over 18 amino acids. V dropped 0 bases and J dropped 8 bases, with 22 bases sitting between them. From germline, CDR1 is MNHEY and CDR2 SMNVEV (reference sequence). The CDR3 loop reads CASSLSFFVRVPGEKLFF. CDR3 DNA: TGTGCCAGCAGTTTATCTTTTTTTGTTCGGGTCCCGGGGGAAAAACTGTTTTTT.

This clone has more than one count but fewer than ten. The chain carries TRBV28 and TRBJ2-6, with D maybe TRBD1 (5 bases). This CDR3 has 18 amino acids. Between the trimmed V and J ends, which lost 6 bases and 3 bases, there was a span of 21 bases. CDR1 is MDHEN and CDR2 is SYDVKM in the germline V gene. The CDR3 region is CASSRRRQGLSGANVLTF. CDR3 nucleotide sequence: TGTGCCAGCAGCCGCCGGCGGCAGGGTCTTAGTGGGGCCAACGTCCTGACTTTC.

The chain combines TRBV19 with TRBJ2-2, with 11 bases identical to TRBD1. The CDR3 runs 16 residues. Germline CDR1 is LNHDA and CDR2 is SQIVND (reference sequence). V lost 6 bases and J lost 6; bases outside the gene matches: 9. CDR3: CASSLTGTGGSGELFF. The CDR3 DNA reads TGTGCCAGTAGCCTCACCGGGACAGGGGGTTCCGGGGAGCTGTTTTTT.